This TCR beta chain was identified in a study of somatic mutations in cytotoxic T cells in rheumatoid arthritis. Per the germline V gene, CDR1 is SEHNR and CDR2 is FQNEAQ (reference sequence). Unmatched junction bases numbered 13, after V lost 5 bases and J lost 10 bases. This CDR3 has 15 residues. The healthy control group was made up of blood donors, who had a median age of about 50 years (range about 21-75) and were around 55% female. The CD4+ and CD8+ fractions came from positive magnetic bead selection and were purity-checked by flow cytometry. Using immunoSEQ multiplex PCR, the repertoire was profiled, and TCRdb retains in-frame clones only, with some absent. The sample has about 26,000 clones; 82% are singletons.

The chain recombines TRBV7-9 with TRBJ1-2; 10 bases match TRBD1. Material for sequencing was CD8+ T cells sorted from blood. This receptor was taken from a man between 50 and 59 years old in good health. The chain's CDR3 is CASSPQSGTGVVYTF. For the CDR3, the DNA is TGTGCCAGCAGCCCCCAGTCCGGGACAGGGGTAGTCTACACCTTC.